Listed here are 29 T cell receptor beta chains from one sample, sequenced in a study of tissue T cells after allogeneic stem cell transplantation. Sequenced by immunoSEQ multiplex PCR; TCRdb stores in-frame clones only, minus some. Altogether around 28,000 clones are present, over 75% being singletons, with the ten largest covering 3% to 4%. Sequencing was performed on blood, taken before transplantation. The receptor source for this set is a woman aged 18-50 years who later had graft-versus-host disease after an allogeneic stem cell transplant.

The chain carries TRBV30 and TRBJ1-6; D gene unclear. V was trimmed by 1 base and J by 9 bases, leaving 16 bases between them. CDR3 length: 15 residues. CDR1 and CDR2 (germline): GTSNPN, SVGIG (reference sequence). The CDR3 region has the DNA TGTGCCTGGAGTGGTACCGGGCTGCGAGTTTCACCCCTCCACTTT. This sequence encodes CAWSGTGLRVSPLHF.

The rearrangement links TRBV10-2 to TRBJ2-4, with 10 bases fitting TRBD2. The trim removed 2 bases at V and 7 bases at J, leaving 5 bases unmatched. Germline V CDR1 and CDR2: WSHSY, SAAADI. This CDR3 region has 15 residues. CDR3 sequence reads: CASSEEAGGRNIQYF. For the CDR3, the DNA is TGCGCCAGCAGTGAGGAAGCGGGAGGGCGTAACATTCAGTACTTC.

The CDR3 nucleotides read TGTGCCAGCAAAACAAGCCAGGGTAACACTGAAGCTTTCTTT. Its protein product is CASKTSQGNTEAFF. The gene calls are TRBV2 and TRBJ1-1; possibly TRBD1 for D (5 bases). From germline, CDR1 is SNHLY and CDR2 FYNNEI. The CDR3 length is 14 residues. Trimming took 7 bases from V and 2 from J, leaving 14 bases between them. The variable domain in full, with the rest retrieved from reference TRBV2 and TRBJ1-1, is EPEVTQTPSHQVTQMGQEVILRCVPISNHLYFYWYRQILGQKVEFLVSFYNNEISEKSEIFDDQFSVERPDGSNFTLKIRSTKLEDSAMYFCASKTSQGNTEAFFGQGTRLTVV.

Only one count was recorded for this clone. The chain recombines TRBV6-5 with TRBJ1-2, with D possibly matching TRBD1 (5 bases). Germline-derived CDR1 and CDR2 are MNHEY and SVGAGI. Trimming took 9 bases from V and 4 from J, leaving 12 bases between them. This CDR3 has 12 residues. The CDR3: CASSGVGYGYTF. The CDR3 DNA reads TGTGCCAGTTCGGGGGTGGGCTATGGCTACACCTTC.

The chain links TRBV7-2 to TRBJ1-5; 11 nucleotides agree with TRBD1. CDR1 is SGHTA, CDR2 FQGNSA, per germline. The CDR3 is 17 amino acids. The V segment lost 1 base and the J segment 1 base; nucleotides outside the gene matches: 3. The CDR3 spells CASSLGTGGISNQPQHF. The CDR3 nucleotides read TGTGCCAGCAGCTTAGGGACAGGGGGCATCAGCAATCAGCCCCAGCATTTT.

The chain couples TRBV15 to TRBJ1-1; 11 bases map to TRBD1. The CDR3 length is 13 residues. The V and J ends lost 3 bases and 11 bases, in that order; junction bases with no gene match: 5. The germline gives CDR1 LNHNV, CDR2 YYDKDF (reference sequence). CDR3 coding DNA: TGTGCCACCAGCAGGGACAGGGGGCTCGATGCTTTCTTT. Its translation: CATSRDRGLDAFF.

The chain is built from TRBV13 and TRBJ2-7, with D perhaps TRBD2 (6 bases). V was pared by 3 bases and J by 2 bases, with 14 bases between. CDR3 length: 15 amino acids. Germline V CDR1 and CDR2: PRHDT, FYEKMQ (reference sequence). The CDR3 DNA reads TGTGCCAGCAGCTTGGGAGGACCAGACCCCTACGAGCAGTACTTC. The encoded protein is CASSLGGPDPYEQYF.

The CDR3 sequence is CASSPLGSGGARAKNIQYF. CDR3 DNA: TGTGCCAGCAGTCCCCTGGGGAGCGGGGGCGCTAGGGCCAAAAACATTCAGTACTTC. The chain is built from TRBV6-2 or TRBV6-3 and TRBJ2-4; 8 bases line up with TRBD2. V shed 5 bases, J shed 1 base, and the junction held 16 bases outside the gene matches. Germline values: CDR1 MNHEY, CDR2 SVGEGT. CDR3 size: 19 residues.

The chain couples TRBV10-1 to TRBJ2-7, with D tentatively TRBD2 (6 bases). CDR3 length: 15 amino acids. CDR1 and CDR2 (germline): WNHNN, SYGVQD (reference sequence). V was pared by 0 bases and J by 5 bases, with 14 bases between. The CDR3 spells CASSESGGYQDEQYF. The CDR3 nucleotides read TGCGCCAGCAGTGAGTCGGGGGGATACCAGGACGAGCAGTACTTC.

This clone has more than one count but fewer than ten. Other nucleotide sequences in the sample specify the same CDR3. The CDR3 region is CASSEGQGFEKLFF. The DNA of the CDR3 is TGTGCCAGCAGTGAAGGACAGGGTTTTGAAAAACTGTTTTTT. This chain connects TRBV6-1 to TRBJ1-4; 7 bases are a match to TRBD1. The CDR3 is 14 residues long. Germline lookup yields CDR1 MNHNS and CDR2 SASEGT. V was clipped by 1 base and J by 7 bases; unmatched bases: 3.

The chain links TRBV7-8 to TRBJ2-7; D not certain. This CDR3 is 12 amino acids long. CDR1 and CDR2 (germline): SGHVS, FQNEAQ. Between the trimmed V and J ends, which lost 8 bases and 3 bases, there was a span of 11 bases. The CDR3: CASVGWDYEQYF. The CDR3 region has the DNA TGTGCCAGCGTGGGGTGGGACTACGAGCAGTACTTC.

The chain uses TRBV3-1 (or the pseudogene TRBV3-2) and TRBJ1-2, with D perhaps TRBD1 (6 bases). In germline, CDR1 is LGHDT, CDR2 YNNKEL (reference sequence). The CDR3 consists of 15 residues. Trimming shortened V by 5 bases and J by 1 base, and 14 bases separated the two germline ends. The CDR3 nucleotides are TGTGCCAGCAGCTTCGACTTACAGGGTAACTATGGCTACACCTTC. It encodes CASSFDLQGNYGYTF.

The rearrangement joins TRBV5-6 to TRBJ2-7; D might be TRBD2 (6 bases). CDR3 length equals 12 residues. Germline loops: CDR1 SGHDT, CDR2 YYEEEE. V lost 3 bases, J lost 7 bases, and 11 bases lay in between. The CDR3 region is CASSSGGLEQYF. The CDR3 DNA sequence: TGTGCCAGCAGCTCTGGGGGACTTGAGCAGTACTTC.

The chain recombines TRBV24-1 with TRBJ1-2; D gene unclear. Germline V gene data show CDR1 as KGHDR and CDR2 as SFDVKD. The CDR3 loop spans 13 amino acids. Trimming cost V 3 bases and J 4 bases, with 8 bases left between them. The CDR3 reads CATSDRSSYGYTF. Here the CDR3 DNA reads TGTGCCACCAGTGATCGGAGTAGCTATGGCTACACCTTC.

The chain combines TRBV12-3 or TRBV12-4 with TRBJ1-2; a possible D gene is TRBD1 (5 bases). Between the trimmed V and J ends, which lost 5 bases and 7 bases, there was a span of 14 bases. The CDR3 runs 13 residues. The CDR3 region is CASSLVGDFGYTF. In DNA form, the CDR3 reads TGTGCCAGCAGTCTTGTGGGGGATTTTGGCTACACCTTC.

The gene calls are TRBV9 and TRBJ2-6; D is possibly TRBD2 (5 bases). Trimming stripped 6 bases from V and 3 bases from J, with 10 bases between. The CDR3 has 14 residues. Germline CDR1 is SGDLS and CDR2 is YYNGEE. The CDR3 DNA reads as TGTGCCAGCAAAACCGCGGGTGGGGCCAACGTCCTGACTTTC. Protein product: CASKTAGGANVLTF. The whole variable domain, filled in from reference TRBV9 and TRBJ2-6, reads DSGVTQTPKHLITATGQRVTLRCSPRSGDLSVYWYQQSLDQGLQFLIQYYNGEERAKGNILERFSAQQFPDLHSELNLSSLELGDSALYFCASKTAGGANVLTFGAGSRLTVL.

This clone was counted a single time. The chain employs TRBV7-9 and TRBJ2-1; 8 bases are a match to TRBD2. The J segment lost 5 bases and the V segment lost 5 bases, leaving 11 bases of the junction unmatched. The germline V gene encodes CDR1 SEHNR and CDR2 FQNEAQ (reference sequence). This CDR3 region has 16 residues. CDR3: CASSTPTAGADNEQFF. In DNA form, the CDR3 reads TGTGCCAGCAGCACCCCCACAGCGGGAGCTGACAATGAGCAGTTCTTC.

This clone showed up just a few times. J is TRBJ2-1 and V is TRBV6-4; TRBD1 agrees at 12 bases. Germline values: CDR1 MRHNA, CDR2 SNTAGT. The length of the CDR3 is 15 residues. After removal of 0 bases from V and 8 bases from J, the junction contained 2 bases not matched to a gene. CDR3 amino acids: CASSDSGTGGDEQFF. In DNA, the CDR3 is TGTGCCAGCAGTGACTCTGGGACAGGGGGCGATGAGCAGTTCTTC.

The CDR3 protein is CASNRRASGRPGELFF. CDR3 DNA: TGTGCCAGCAACCGGAGGGCTAGCGGGAGACCCGGGGAGCTGTTTTTT. The gene calls are TRBV7-2 and TRBJ2-2, with 10 bases fitting TRBD2. Per the germline V gene, CDR1 is SGHTA and CDR2 is FQGNSA. V lost 7 bases and J lost 6; bases outside the gene matches: 11. This CDR3 region has 16 residues. The variable domain in full, completed from reference TRBV7-2 and TRBJ2-2, reads GAGVSQSPSNKVTEKGKDVELRCDPISGHTALYWYRQSLGQGLEFLIYFQGNSAPDKSGLPSDRFSAERTGGSVSTLTIQRTQQEDSAVYLCASNRRASGRPGELFFGEGSRLTVL.

This chain connects TRBV11-2 to TRBJ1-3; a possible D gene is TRBD1 (6 bases). Germline V gene sequence: CDR1 SGHAT, CDR2 FQNNGV. The length of the CDR3 is 14 residues. Trimming stripped 5 bases from V and 0 bases from J, with 8 bases between. CDR3 protein: CASSRDTSGNTIYF. The DNA for the CDR3 is TGTGCCAGCAGCCGGGACACCTCTGGAAACACCATATATTTT.

V usage is TRBV10-2 and J usage is TRBJ2-1; 9 nucleotides align to TRBD2. Germline lookup yields CDR1 WSHSY and CDR2 SAAADI. There are 16 residues in the CDR3. Losses at the gene ends were 0 bases for V and 9 bases for J; bases not matched to a gene: 9. Here the CDR3 reads CASSESGGGASGEQFF. DNA for the CDR3: TGCGCCAGCAGTGAGTCGGGCGGGGGGGCTAGTGGTGAGCAGTTCTTC.

The chain combines TRBV2 with TRBJ2-7; no definite D call. V dropped 6 bases and J dropped 0 bases, with 12 bases sitting between them. The germline CDR1 and CDR2 sequences are SNHLY and FYNNEI. The CDR3 loop spans 14 amino acids. The DNA of the CDR3 is TGTGCCAGCAGGGTAGACCTTCGCTCCTACGAGCAGTACTTC. It encodes CASRVDLRSYEQYF.

The genes are TRBV7-8 and TRBJ2-5, with D perhaps TRBD2 (6 bases). Looked up from germline, CDR1 is SGHVS and CDR2 is FQNEAQ. This CDR3 is built from 15 residues. The V and J ends lost 5 bases and 4 bases respectively, with 17 bases between them. This CDR3 is CASSRGTSRGETQYF. The CDR3, as DNA: TGTGCCAGCAGCCGAGGGACTTCACGGGGAGAGACCCAGTACTTC.

The rearrangement uses TRBV13 and TRBJ1-1; D unresolved. The CDR3 length is 12 residues. Germline V gives CDR1 PRHDT, CDR2 FYEKMQ (reference sequence). Trimming stripped 0 bases from V and 1 base from J, with 0 bases between. This chain's CDR3 is CASSLGNTEAFF. The DNA for the CDR3 is TGTGCCAGCAGCTTAGGGAACACTGAAGCTTTCTTT. The whole variable domain, remainder taken from reference TRBV13 and TRBJ1-1, is AAGVIQSPRHLIKEKRETATLKCYPIPRHDTVYWYQQGPGQDPQFLISFYEKMQSDKGSIPDRFSAQQFSDYHSELNMSSLELGDSALYFCASSLGNTEAFFGQGTRLTVV.

The chain carries TRBV3-1 (or the pseudogene TRBV3-2) and TRBJ2-1; D possibly corresponds to TRBD2 (5 bases). Germline V gene data show CDR1 as LGHDT and CDR2 as YNNKEL (reference sequence). V lost 9 bases, J lost 0 bases, and 12 bases lay in between. The CDR3 covers 14 residues. The CDR3 region has the DNA TGTGCCAGTCAGGACTCGGGCTCCTACAATGAGCAGTTCTTC. It is translated as CASQDSGSYNEQFF.

This chain joins TRBV7-3 and TRBJ1-1; possible D gene TRBD1, 5 bases. Looked up from germline, CDR1 is SGHTA and CDR2 is FQGTGA. The germline V and J ends were trimmed by 5 bases and 5 bases, with 15 bases remaining between them. The length of the CDR3 is 14 residues. CDR3 coding DNA: TGTGCCAGCAGCGCGTCGACCTGGGGGACTGAAGCTTTCTTT. Its translation: CASSASTWGTEAFF.

Here the CDR3 reads CASSEGQGEAFF. CDR3 sequence (DNA): TGTGCCAGCAGCGAGGGGCAGGGTGAAGCTTTCTTT. The chain combines TRBV9 with TRBJ1-1; possible D gene TRBD1, 5 bases. This CDR3 has 12 residues. In germline, CDR1 is SGDLS, CDR2 YYNGEE. V lost 3 bases and J 7 bases, leaving 10 bases between the germline ends.

The rearrangement uses TRBV7-6 and TRBJ1-1; D gene ambiguous. This CDR3 is built from 17 residues. Trimming took 5 bases from V and 0 from J, leaving 19 bases between them. Germline CDR1 is SGHVS and CDR2 is FNYEAQ. The CDR3 region is CASSTDAIRFLNTEAFF. As DNA, the CDR3 is TGTGCCAGCAGCACGGACGCGATCCGCTTCTTGAACACTGAAGCTTTCTTT.

V usage is TRBV11-2 and J usage is TRBJ2-2; TRBD1 aligns across 8 bases. Germline CDR1 and CDR2: SGHAT and FQNNGV. V shed 3 bases and J 2 bases; nucleotides not matched to a gene: 5. The CDR3 length is 16 residues. The CDR3 DNA reads as TGTGCCAGCAGCTTCCAAGGACAGGGTAACACCGGGGAGCTGTTTTTT. This codes for CASSFQGQGNTGELFF.